The clone carrying this TCR beta chain was detected ten times or more. The antigen is not known. The CDR3 has 14 amino acids. V dropped 3 bases and J dropped 6 bases, with 13 bases sitting between them. Germline V gene lookup returns CDR1 SGHDT and CDR2 YYEEEE. The sample is drawn from a study of CD8+CD57+ T cells in acquired aplastic anemia. At the level of the study: When averaged, DNA from sorted CD4+ and CD8+ cells came to approximately 3 ug. Points from the study as a whole: Researchers reported that CD8+ Simpson's diversity was not significantly different in patients versus controls.

Genomic DNA served as template for TCR beta VDJ and CDR3 profiling. TCRdb used MiXCR to reprocess the reads, holding one entry per CDR3 protein. The sample holds approximately 170,000 distinct CDR3 sequences, just under 65% seen once. This chain uses TRBV5-6 with TRBJ1-5, with no clear D. This sequence originates from a human donor in good health. Sequencing was performed on sorted CD4+, CD8+, or CD8+CD57+ T cells (not recorded which) from PBMCs. This chain's CDR3 is CASSYRGTAQPQHF. The CDR3 nucleotides read TGTGCCAGCAGCTACCGGGGAACGGCTCAGCCCCAGCATTTT. Looking up the rest from reference TRBV5-6 and TRBJ1-5 gives the full variable domain: DAGVTQSPTHLIKTRGQQVTLRCSPKSGHDTVSWYQQALGQGPQFIFQYYEEEERQRGNFPDRFSGHQFPNYSSELNVNALLLGDSALYLCASSYRGTAQPQHFGDGTRLSIL.